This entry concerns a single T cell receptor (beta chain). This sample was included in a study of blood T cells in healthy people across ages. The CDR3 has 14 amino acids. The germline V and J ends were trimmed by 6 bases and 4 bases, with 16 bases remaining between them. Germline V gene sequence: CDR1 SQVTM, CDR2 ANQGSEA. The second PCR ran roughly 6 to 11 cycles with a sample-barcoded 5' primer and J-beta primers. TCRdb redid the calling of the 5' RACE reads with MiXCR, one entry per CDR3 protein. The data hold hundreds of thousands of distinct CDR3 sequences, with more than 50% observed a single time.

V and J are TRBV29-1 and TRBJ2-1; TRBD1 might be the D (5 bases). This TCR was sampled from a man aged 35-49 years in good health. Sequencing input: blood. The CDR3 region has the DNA TGCAGCGTACGGGTAGGGGTGTATTACAATGAGCAGTTCTTC. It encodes CSVRVGVYYNEQFF.